This passage covers 8 T cell receptor beta chains from one sample sequenced in a study of vaccination effects on CD4 cells after COVID-19. Their specific antigens are unknown. This table comes from immunoSEQ multiplex PCR, and its TCRdb copy is limited to in-frame clones, with some not included. The table has 75,000 to 100,000 clones, under 85% seen once; the top ten hold 0.85% to 1.2%. Ahead of sequencing, the ViraFEST assay grew antigen-specific CD4+ T cells using viral peptide pools. Culturing for nine to ten days preceded CD4+ T cell isolation. Two-dose BNT162b2 or mRNA-1273 vaccination was given to participants. This material consisted of CD4+ T cells from PBMCs cultured with HCoV-OC43 spike peptides, taken after COVID-19 vaccination. Subset defined: HCoV-OC43 spike overlapping peptide pool stimulation. The receptors come from a human donor who received a COVID-19 vaccine.

This chain links TRBV6-1 with TRBJ2-2; 9 nucleotides match TRBD2. The germline gives CDR1 MNHNS, CDR2 SASEGT. V shed 1 base, J shed 4 bases, and the junction held 4 bases outside the gene matches. This CDR3 region has 16 residues. CDR3: CASSEGGGGATGELFF. Written as DNA, the CDR3 is TGTGCCAGCAGTGAAGGTGGCGGGGGGGCCACCGGGGAGCTGTTTTTT.

This chain links TRBV6-6 with TRBJ2-4; either TRBD1 or TRBD2 may fit D (5 bases each). CDR1 is MNHNY, CDR2 SVGAGI, per germline (reference sequence). The CDR3 totals 12 residues. V lost 6 bases and J lost 5, with 8 bases in between. CDR3 loop: CASRGDENIQYF. The CDR3 DNA sequence: TGTGCCAGCAGGGGGGACGAAAACATTCAGTACTTC.

V is TRBV9 and J is TRBJ2-1; D not resolved. The V end lost 0 bases, the J end lost 7 bases, and 5 bases lay between the germline ends. The CDR3 sequence is 12 residues long. CDR1 is SGDLS and CDR2 is YYNGEE in the germline V gene. In DNA form, the CDR3 reads TGTGCCAGCAGCGTAGCTGGGAATGAGCAGTTCTTC. It is translated as CASSVAGNEQFF. The entire variable domain, with the rest obtained from reference TRBV9 and TRBJ2-1, is as follows: DSGVTQTPKHLITATGQRVTLRCSPRSGDLSVYWYQQSLDQGLQFLIQYYNGEERAKGNILERFSAQQFPDLHSELNLSSLELGDSALYFCASSVAGNEQFFGPGTRLTVL.

The chain links TRBV10-2 to TRBJ2-5; perhaps TRBD2 as D (5 bases). Deletions cut 8 bases from V and 0 bases from J, with 16 bases between. Germline CDR1 is WSHSY and CDR2 is SAAADI. The CDR3 loop spans 15 amino acids. The CDR3 is CASASYGEYQETQYF. In DNA, the CDR3 is TGCGCCAGCGCGTCTTACGGGGAGTACCAAGAGACCCAGTACTTC.

The gene calls are TRBV4-1 and TRBJ2-5, with 9 bases that match TRBD2. Germline V CDR1 and CDR2: MGHRA, YSYEKL. Trimming cost V 1 base and J 5 bases; bases outside gene matches: 14. The CDR3 has 18 residues. CDR3 coding DNA: TGCGCCAGCAGCCAAGGGCCCCTTAGGGCGGGGGGGCTGGAGACCCAGTACTTC. Encoded protein: CASSQGPLRAGGLETQYF.

This clone came up a few times. This chain joins TRBV5-1 and TRBJ1-2; 8 nucleotides align to TRBD1. Germline V gene data show CDR1 as SGHRS and CDR2 as YFSETQ. Trimming removed 6 bases from V and 4 bases from J; junction bases left unmatched: 11. This CDR3 region has 15 residues. Here the CDR3 DNA reads TGCGCCAGCAACCTCCAGCCTACAGGGGGCTATGGCTACACCTTC. This gives the protein CASNLQPTGGYGYTF.

V is TRBV24-1 and J is TRBJ2-1; D is possibly TRBD2 (5 bases). There are 14 residues in the CDR3. V was clipped by 4 bases and J by 3 bases, with 9 bases between them. CDR1 is KGHDR, CDR2 SFDVKD, per germline. CDR3 sequence: CATSEPTSYNEQFF. CDR3 nucleotides: TGTGCCACCAGTGAGCCCACTAGCTACAATGAGCAGTTCTTC.

This clone occurred once. V is TRBV5-8 and J is TRBJ2-5; 8 nucleotides align to TRBD2. J was trimmed by 7 bases and V by 4 bases; bases with no gene match: 9. CDR3 length: 14 amino acids. Germline CDR1 reads SGHTS; CDR2 reads YDEGEE. This chain's CDR3 is CASSSGLATGTQYF. Written as DNA, the CDR3 is TGTGCCAGCAGCAGTGGACTAGCTACAGGGACCCAGTACTTC.